This is a list of T cell receptor beta chains from one sample in a study of blood T cells in healthy people across ages. TCRdb processed the 5' RACE reads anew with MiXCR; each CDR3 protein has one entry. This sample has some 1.7 million distinct CDR3 sequences, with under 30% found just once. The sequenced sample was blood. Receptor source: a woman aged 25 to 39 in good health. Each CDR3 is given with its conserved first and last residue. D genes are given only for firm matches. Expanded clones are given a class, and other clones once, few, many or no size at all.

>-|TRBV7-2|TRBJ2-3|few
CASSPSVGSDTQYF
TGTGCCAGCAGCCCGTCAGTTGGGTCAGATACGCAGTATTTT
>-|TRBV28|TRBJ1-5|-
CASSFFGNGQPQHF
TGTGCCAGCAGTTTCTTCGGGAACGGACAGCCCCAGCATTTT
>TRBD2|TRBV29-1|TRBJ2-4|many
CSARTSGNQYF
TGCAGCGCCCGGACTAGCGGAAATCAGTACTTC
>-|TRBV5-1|TRBJ2-1|-
CASSLVSRTWYNEQFF
TGCGCCAGCAGCTTGGTATCACGGACGTGGTACAATGAGCAGTTCTTC
>TRBD1|TRBV5-1|TRBJ1-4|-
CATSGTGVEKLFF
TGCGCCACTTCCGGGACAGGGGTGGAAAAACTGTTTTTT
>-|TRBV12-3/TRBV12-4|TRBJ1-5|many
CASSFGRAQPQHF
TGTGCCAGCAGTTTCGGCAGAGCACAGCCCCAGCATTTT
>TRBD1|TRBV7-2|TRBJ2-7|-
CASSPGQGNVYEQYF
TGTGCCAGCAGCCCCGGACAGGGAAACGTCTACGAGCAGTACTTC
>-|TRBV5-1|TRBJ2-5|few
CASSGQMETQYF
TGCGCCAGCAGCGGGCAGATGGAGACCCAGTACTTC
>-|TRBV30|TRBJ1-1|once
CAWSASGLHRAFF
TGTGCCTGGAGTGCTTCCGGACTCCACAGGGCTTTCTTT
>TRBD2|TRBV6-2/TRBV6-3|TRBJ2-7|few
CASSYGETSGTYEQYF
TGTGCCAGCAGTTACGGCGAGACTAGCGGGACCTACGAGCAGTACTTC
>TRBD2|TRBV12-3/TRBV12-4|TRBJ2-5|many
CASRLGLAAGETQYF
TGTGCCAGCAGACTGGGACTAGCGGCGGGAGAGACCCAGTACTTC
>-|TRBV28|TRBJ2-3|-
CASSRTFATDTQYF
TGTGCCAGCAGCAGGACCTTCGCCACAGATACGCAGTATTTT
>-|TRBV4-1|TRBJ2-7|few
CASSQGNREAYEQYF
TGCGCCAGCAGCCAAGGAAACAGGGAAGCCTACGAGCAGTACTTC
>TRBD1|TRBV30|TRBJ2-7|-
CAWNRDRDYEQYF
TGTGCCTGGAATAGGGACAGGGACTACGAGCAGTACTTC
>-|TRBV5-1|TRBJ2-7|many
CASRPSGTPSYEQYF
TGCGCCAGCAGGCCTTCCGGGACACCCTCCTACGAGCAGTACTTC
>TRBD2|TRBV28|TRBJ2-4|-
CASSRSGRGVKNIQYF
TGTGCCAGCAGCCGCAGCGGGAGGGGAGTCAAAAACATTCAGTACTTC
>-|TRBV7-2|TRBJ2-3|-
CASSPGGGLPNASTDTQYF
TGTGCCAGCAGCCCGGGGGGCGGTCTCCCAAACGCTAGCACAGATACGCAGTATTTT
>-|TRBV9|TRBJ2-7|few
CASSVADTRLAEQYF
TGTGCCAGCAGCGTAGCGGACACCCGCCTTGCCGAGCAGTACTTC
>-|TRBV20-1|TRBJ2-1|-
CSAPGPFDNEQFF
TGCAGTGCTCCCGGCCCCTTTGACAATGAGCAGTTCTTC
>TRBD1|TRBV24-1|TRBJ2-7|-
CATSDLGDRIYEQYF
TGTGCCACCAGTGACCTAGGGGACAGGATCTACGAGCAGTACTTC
>-|TRBV12-3/TRBV12-4|TRBJ2-5|-
CASSSMRINEQYF
TGTGCCAGCAGCAGCATGAGGATCAATGAGCAGTACTTC
>-|TRBV10-3|TRBJ2-3|few
CAISGISRGGSDTQYF
TGTGCCATCAGTGGGATCTCCAGGGGAGGGTCAGATACGCAGTATTTT
>-|TRBV20-1|TRBJ2-6|-
CSAERRNSGANVLTF
TGCAGTGCCGAGAGACGGAACTCTGGGGCCAACGTCCTGACTTTC
>-|TRBV6-5|TRBJ1-2|many
CASSYSDSEALYGYTF
TGTGCCAGCAGTTACTCAGACAGCGAGGCGCTATATGGCTACACCTTC
>-|TRBV27|TRBJ1-2|-
CASSPGSPYGYTF
TGTGCCAGCAGTCCAGGGAGTCCATATGGCTACACCTTC
>TRBD1|TRBV20-1|TRBJ2-4|few
CSAGPRQGGIQYF
TGCAGTGCTGGACCGAGACAGGGTGGCATTCAGTACTTC
>TRBD1|TRBV15|TRBJ2-1|many
CATSRVTGGYNEQFF
TGTGCCACCAGCAGAGTTACAGGGGGCTACAATGAGCAGTTCTTC
>TRBD1|TRBV29-1|TRBJ2-4|many
CSVTHDREDIQYF
TGCAGCGTAACCCATGACAGGGAAGACATTCAGTACTTC
>-|TRBV7-2|TRBJ1-2|-
CASSLRGQASREWYGYTF
TGTGCCAGCAGCTTACGGGGGCAAGCCTCTCGGGAGTGGTATGGCTACACCTTC
>-|TRBV3-1|TRBJ1-1|-
CASSQEDGTEAFF
TGTGCCAGCAGCCAAGAGGACGGCACTGAAGCTTTCTTT
>TRBD1|TRBV10-3|TRBJ1-2|few
CAISAGTGNYGYTF
TGTGCCATCAGTGCCGGGACAGGGAACTATGGCTACACCTTC